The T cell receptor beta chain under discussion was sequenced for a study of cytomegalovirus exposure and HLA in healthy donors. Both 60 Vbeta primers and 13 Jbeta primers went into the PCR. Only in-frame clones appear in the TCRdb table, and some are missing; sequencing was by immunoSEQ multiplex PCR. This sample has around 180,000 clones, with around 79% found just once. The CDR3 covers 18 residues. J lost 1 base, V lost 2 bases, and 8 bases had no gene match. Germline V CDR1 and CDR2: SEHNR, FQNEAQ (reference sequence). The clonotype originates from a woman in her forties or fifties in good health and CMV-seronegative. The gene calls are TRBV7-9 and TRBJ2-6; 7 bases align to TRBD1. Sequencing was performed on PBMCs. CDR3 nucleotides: TGTGCCAGCAGCTTATGGGACAGCCTACTATCTGGGGCCAACGTCCTGACTTTC. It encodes CASSLWDSLLSGANVLTF.